This T cell receptor (beta chain) was identified during a study of OX40 agonist ivuxolimab in advanced cancers. Study context: Intravenous ivuxolimab was administered to patients every 2 weeks at 0.01 to 10 mg/kg.

Sequenced by immunoSEQ multiplex PCR; TCRdb stores in-frame clones only, minus some. This table has 76,000 or so clones, 70% to 90% appearing once. The V gene's germline CDR1 is SQVTM and CDR2 ANQGSEA. CDR3 length: 16 amino acids. V lost 6 bases, J lost 3 bases, and 14 bases stayed unmatched. The timepoints at which blood was sampled were baseline, cycle 4 day 1, and cycle 7 day 1. This TCR came from an adult with an advanced solid tumor such as melanoma, head and neck, liver or kidney cancer. The sequencing used CD4+ or CD8+ T cells sorted from blood, collected in a trial of the OX40 agonist ivuxolimab. The chain couples TRBV29-1 to TRBJ2-7; TRBD2 agrees at 10 bases. DNA for the CDR3: TGCAGCGTCCAACTGACCGGGACTAGCGAGATCTACGAGCAGTACTTC. This gives the protein CSVQLTGTSEIYEQYF.